This TCR beta chain was obtained from a study of OX40 agonist ivuxolimab in advanced cancers. Study-wide context: The group had a mean age of about 65 years, ranged from 23 to 79, and was roughly 83% male.

The V gene lost 1 base and the J gene lost 6 bases, with 10 bases spanning the gap. The CDR3 has 13 amino acids. Per germline, CDR1 SGHTA and CDR2 FQGTGA. Assay used: immunoSEQ multiplex PCR; TCRdb lists only in-frame clones, some missing. The sample consists of roughly 71,000 clones, 88% of them appearing once. Patients with a history of autoimmune disease or on systemic immunosuppression were excluded. Source: CD4+ or CD8+ T cells sorted from blood, taken in a trial of the OX40 agonist ivuxolimab. The sequence came from an adult with an advanced solid tumor such as melanoma, head and neck, liver or kidney cancer. This chain links TRBV7-3 with TRBJ2-7; a weak D match, TRBD2 (5 bases). CDR3 sequence reads: CASSLIVGGEQYF. The DNA of the CDR3 is TGTGCCAGCAGCTTAATAGTTGGAGGCGAGCAGTACTTC.